This record concerns one T cell receptor (beta chain) sequence. From germline, CDR1 is LGHDT and CDR2 YNNKEL (reference sequence). This CDR3 region has 14 residues. Trimming took 3 bases from V and 9 from J; bases not matched to a gene: 6. Data came from immunoSEQ multiplex PCR; TCRdb stores just in-frame clones and leaves some out. Of approximately 200,000 clones in the sample, approximately 80% were seen once. The sample belongs to a study of blood T cell repertoires in COVID-19. The sample was peripheral blood. J is TRBJ2-7 and V is TRBV3-1 (or the pseudogene TRBV3-2); TRBD2 aligns across 12 bases. This clonotype was sampled from a woman at least 80 years old with acute or convalescent COVID-19. The CDR3 DNA reads TGTGCCAGCAGCCAGGTCGGACTAGCGGGAAGGCAGTACTTC. Translation gives CASSQVGLAGRQYF.